Presented here are 11 T cell receptor beta chains from one specimen sequenced in a study of patients and donors after allogeneic stem cell transplantation. Each CDR3 protein gets one entry after TCRdb re-called the RT-PCR reads with MiXCR. The table records approximately 170,000 distinct CDR3 sequences, about 24% of them present only once. Sequences were obtained from blood, either unsorted or a sorted T cell fraction (not recorded which). The receptor source for this set is a human donor who was either an allogeneic HSCT recipient or a stem cell or donor lymphocyte infusion donor (not recorded which). It is not recorded whose cells these are; they may come from a transplant donor.

The V and J genes are TRBV6-5 and TRBJ2-3; D is possibly TRBD2 (5 bases). The ends were cut back, 2 bases at V and 7 bases at J, with 22 bases in the middle. The CDR3 has 17 amino acids. Germline V gives CDR1 MNHEY, CDR2 SVGAGI. The CDR3 DNA is TGTGCCAGCAGTTACCCGCGAGGTGGAGGTTGGGCCCATACGCAGTATTTT. The encoded protein is CASSYPRGGGWAHTQYF.

The gene calls are TRBV15 and TRBJ2-1, with TRBD2 matching over 7 bases. The trim removed 8 bases at V and 2 bases at J, leaving 6 bases unmatched. The CDR3 runs 14 residues. CDR1 LNHNV and CDR2 YYDKDF come from the germline V gene (reference sequence). The CDR3 spells CATCRGRAYNEQFF. The CDR3 DNA reads as TGTGCCACCTGCCGGGGGAGGGCCTACAATGAGCAGTTCTTC.

The chain is built from TRBV12-3 or TRBV12-4 and TRBJ2-2; unclear D gene. The CDR3 consists of 16 residues. The V end lost 1 base, the J end lost 2 bases, and 11 bases lay between the germline ends. CDR3: CASSLGRPLNTGELFF. CDR3 DNA: TGTGCCAGCAGTTTAGGGCGGCCCTTAAACACCGGGGAGCTGTTTTTT.

The chain carries TRBV4-2 and TRBJ2-1; no reliable D call. Looked up from germline, CDR1 is LGHNA and CDR2 is YNFKEQ. The length of the CDR3 is 15 residues. The V gene lost 4 bases and the J gene lost 0 bases, with 10 bases spanning the gap. The CDR3 DNA is TGTGCCAGCAGCCCCCTTGCGGCCTCCTACAATGAGCAGTTCTTC. This encodes CASSPLAASYNEQFF.

The chain is built from TRBV5-1 and TRBJ1-5; 11 bases map to TRBD1. This CDR3 has 15 amino acids. J gave up 5 bases and V 4 bases, and 5 bases lay outside the gene matches. The germline V gene has CDR1 SGHRS and CDR2 YFSETQ. The CDR3 DNA follows: TGCGCCAGCAGCAAAGGACAGGGGGCGGATCAGCCCCAGCATTTT. Its protein is CASSKGQGADQPQHF.

The rearrangement joins TRBV7-2 to TRBJ1-1, with a possible D match to TRBD1 (5 bases). CDR1 is SGHTA, CDR2 FQGNSA, per germline. The CDR3 extends over 11 amino acids. Trimming left V 6 bases short and J 11 bases short, with 13 bases between. CDR3 sequence: CASSLGRGAFF. The CDR3 DNA is TGTGCCAGCAGTCTGGGGCGAGGGGCTTTCTTT.

The CDR3 sequence is CSALSGGAILEQFF. CDR3 in DNA: TGCAGTGCACTTAGCGGGGGGGCGATTCTTGAGCAGTTCTTC. The genes are TRBV20-1 and TRBJ2-1; 11 bases map to TRBD2. Per the germline V gene, CDR1 is DFQATT and CDR2 is SNEGSKA (reference sequence). CDR3 length: 14 residues. V trimming: 6 bases; J trimming: 9 bases; junction bases outside the gene matches: 10.

This chain links TRBV20-1 with TRBJ2-7, with 7 bases matching TRBD2. This CDR3 is built from 14 residues. Per the germline V gene, CDR1 is DFQATT and CDR2 is SNEGSKA (reference sequence). Trimming took 6 bases from V and 1 from J; bases not matched to a gene: 9. In nucleotides, the CDR3 is TGCAGTGCGACCGCTAGCGGACCTTCCTACGAGCAGTACTTC. Translation gives CSATASGPSYEQYF.

This clonotype turned up a few times. The chain is built from TRBV7-6 and TRBJ2-1, with 8 nucleotides matching TRBD1. The V and J ends lost 5 bases and 5 bases, in that order; junction bases with no gene match: 5. The CDR3 length is 14 residues. Germline CDR1 is SGHVS and CDR2 is FNYEAQ. The CDR3 here is CASSRTGLDNEQFF. The CDR3 nucleotides read TGTGCCAGCAGCAGGACAGGGTTGGACAATGAGCAGTTCTTC.

This clonotype turned up a few times. V gene TRBV6-6 combines with J gene TRBJ2-7, with TRBD1 identical over 9 bases. The length of the CDR3 is 13 residues. Germline CDR1 reads MNHNY; CDR2 reads SVGAGI (reference sequence). Trimming took 9 bases from V and 0 from J; bases not matched to a gene: 3. For the CDR3, the DNA is TGTGCCAGTATGACAGGGGGCTCCTACGAGCAGTACTTC. This gives the protein CASMTGGSYEQYF.

This clonotype occurred many times. The gene calls are TRBV28 and TRBJ1-6; 8 positions agree with TRBD1. Trimming took 8 bases from V and 7 from J; bases not matched to a gene: 4. This CDR3 is 13 amino acids long. Germline values: CDR1 MDHEN, CDR2 SYDVKM. The CDR3 sequence: CASGDRLNSPLHF. The CDR3 DNA reads as TGTGCCAGCGGGGACAGGTTAAATTCACCCCTCCACTTT.